A single sample is the source of the 25 T cell receptor beta chains below, sequenced in a study of T cells in Graves' hyperthyroidism and ophthalmopathy. Amplification of TCR beta CDR3 regions used RNA as the template. The HTBI primer set was used in a first-round RT-PCR of the TCR CDR3. MiXCR, run by TCRdb on the multiplex PCR reads, gives a single entry per CDR3 protein. The repertoire holds 350,000 to 400,000 distinct CDR3 sequences, with about 15% as singletons. The sequencing input was blood. Receptors originate from a woman aged 55-69 years with Graves' hyperthyroidism.

V is TRBV7-9 and J is TRBJ2-5; tentative D call: TRBD2 (7 bases). The CDR3 covers 13 residues. From germline, CDR1 is SEHNR and CDR2 FQNEAQ (reference sequence). The V end was cut by 4 bases, the J end by 4 bases, with 10 bases between. CDR3 bases: TGTGCCAGCAGCTGGGGGGGCGGAGAGACCCAGTACTTC. This translates into CASSWGGGETQYF.

This clonotype was observed at least ten times. J is TRBJ1-2 and V is TRBV2; D gene ambiguous. Germline CDR1 SNHLY, CDR2 FYNNEI. V was shortened by 2 bases and J by 0 bases, with 7 bases between the two germline ends. CDR3 length equals 14 residues. CDR3 region: CASSESHANYGYTF. Written as DNA, the CDR3 is TGTGCCAGCAGTGAAAGTCACGCTAACTATGGCTACACCTTC.

V gene TRBV25-1 combines with J gene TRBJ1-1; unclear D gene. CDR1 and CDR2 (germline): MGHDK, SYGVNS. The V end lost 5 bases, the J end lost 9 bases, and 22 bases lay between the germline ends. The CDR3 is made up of 15 amino acids. CDR3 amino acids: CASSPTTPTGIKAFF. The CDR3 DNA reads as TGTGCCAGCAGTCCAACAACCCCGACGGGAATTAAAGCTTTCTTT.

This clonotype turned up a few times. The junction does not match germline at one end; this may be a read error. V is TRBV3-1 and J is TRBJ2-7, with TRBD2 matching 8 bases. Germline loops: CDR1 LGHDT, CDR2 YNNKEL (reference sequence). The length of the CDR3 is 14 residues. The CDR3 bases are TGTGCCAGCAGCCAAACTAGCGGTAGCTACGAGCAGCACTTC. Its protein product is CASSQTSGSYEQHF.

This clonotype was detected many times. This chain uses TRBV6-2 or TRBV6-3 with TRBJ2-1; TRBD2 aligns across 15 bases. This CDR3 is 19 amino acids long. Unmatched junction bases numbered 14, after V lost 2 bases and J lost 9 bases. Per the germline V gene, CDR1 is MNHEY and CDR2 is SVGEGT. The CDR3 protein is CASSYGLAGGPSLEGEQFF. The CDR3 nucleotides read TGTGCCAGCAGTTACGGACTAGCGGGAGGGCCATCCCTTGAGGGTGAGCAGTTCTTC.

This clonotype was seen just once. The J gene is TRBJ2-1, the V gene TRBV5-1; D is perhaps TRBD2 (7 bases). Trimming took off 9 bases at V and 5 bases at J, with 18 bases between the two ends. Germline CDR1 is SGHRS and CDR2 is YFSETQ. There are 14 residues in the CDR3. As DNA, the CDR3 is TGCGCCACCGGGGGGCGACTAGAGAACAATGAGCAGTTCTTC. It codes for CATGGRLENNEQFF.

In its sample, this clonotype was seen many times. The J gene is TRBJ1-1, the V gene TRBV6-6; D unresolved. V was trimmed by 0 bases and J by 0 bases, leaving 8 bases between them. CDR1 and CDR2 from the germline V gene are MNHNY and SVGAGI (reference sequence). The CDR3 is 15 amino acids. CDR3: CASSYSRNLNTEAFF. The DNA of the CDR3 is TGTGCCAGCAGTTACTCTCGCAATTTGAACACTGAAGCTTTCTTT.

This clonotype was seen many times. The rearrangement links TRBV20-1 to TRBJ2-7; a possible D gene is TRBD2 (6 bases). V lost 7 bases, J lost 2 bases, and 15 bases lay in between. Germline V gene lookup returns CDR1 DFQATT and CDR2 SNEGSKA (reference sequence). The CDR3 has 13 amino acids. The CDR3 loop reads CSETRQRAYEQYF. The CDR3 region has the DNA TGCAGTGAGACCCGGCAGCGGGCCTACGAGCAGTACTTC.

The V call is TRBV3-1, the J call TRBJ2-1; unclear D gene. The germline V gene encodes CDR1 LGHDT and CDR2 YNNKEL (reference sequence). Trimming removed 5 bases at V and 0 bases at J, with 11 bases between. CDR3 length equals 15 residues. CDR3 loop: CASSATEASYNEQFF. The CDR3 DNA reads as TGTGCCAGCAGCGCCACAGAGGCCTCCTACAATGAGCAGTTCTTC.

This clonotype has at least ten counts. The rearrangement links TRBV10-3 to TRBJ2-1; tentative D call: TRBD2 (6 bases). Germline V gene data show CDR1 as ENHRY and CDR2 as SYGVKD. The germline V and J ends were trimmed by 8 bases and 7 bases, with 21 bases remaining between them. This CDR3 is built from 15 residues. CDR3 sequence (DNA): TGTGCCATCGGGGGGTTACAGACGACGACGAATGAGCAGTTCTTC. This encodes CAIGGLQTTTNEQFF.

Many counts were recorded for this clonotype. V is TRBV18 and J is TRBJ2-1, with 13 nucleotides matching TRBD2. Germline V CDR1 and CDR2: KGHSH, LQKENI. The CDR3 has 15 amino acids. After removal of 3 bases from V and 8 bases from J, the junction contained 4 bases not matched to a gene. CDR3 sequence (DNA): TGTGCCAGCTCACCGGGACTAGCGGGATGGGATGAGCAGTTCTTC. Its translation: CASSPGLAGWDEQFF.

This clonotype was observed at least ten times. The rearrangement uses TRBV2 and TRBJ2-1; possibly TRBD2 for D (6 bases). The germline V and J ends were trimmed by 8 bases and 3 bases, with 14 bases remaining between them. This CDR3 spans 14 amino acids. CDR1 is SNHLY and CDR2 is FYNNEI in the germline V gene. CDR3 coding DNA: TGTGCCAGCGGCCCGGGAGCGGACTACAATGAGCAGTTCTTC. Encoded protein: CASGPGADYNEQFF.

This clonotype was counted at least ten times. The chain joins TRBV24-1 to TRBJ2-7; 7 bases are a match to TRBD2. The CDR3 covers 14 residues. V lost 4 bases, J lost 0 bases, and 2 bases stayed unmatched. Germline V gives CDR1 KGHDR, CDR2 SFDVKD. The CDR3 sequence: CATSDGGSSYEQYF. The CDR3 DNA reads TGTGCCACCAGTGACGGGGGGAGCTCCTACGAGCAGTACTTC.

The V gene is TRBV28, the J gene TRBJ2-2; D may be TRBD1 (7 bases). Germline V lookup: CDR1 MDHEN, CDR2 SYDVKM. V lost 7 bases and J 0 bases, leaving 15 bases between the germline ends. The CDR3 runs 16 residues. In DNA form, the CDR3 reads TGTGCCAGCATCTCAGGGGGACTTTCGAACACCGGGGAGCTGTTTTTT. Its translation is CASISGGLSNTGELFF. Using reference TRBV28 and TRBJ2-2 for the parts outside the CDR3, the full variable domain is DVKVTQSSRYLVKRTGEKVFLECVQDMDHENMFWYRQDPGLGLRLIYFSYDVKMKEKGDIPEGYSVSREKKERFSLILESASTNQTSMYLCASISGGLSNTGELFFGEGSRLTVL.

This clonotype was observed many times. The chain recombines TRBV18 with TRBJ1-5, with 8 bases lining up with TRBD1. Trimming at V came to 2 bases and at J to 6 bases, leaving 6 bases not matched to a gene. Looked up from germline, CDR1 is KGHSH and CDR2 is LQKENI. CDR3 length equals 15 residues. The CDR3 loop reads CASSPAGGRGQPQHF. The CDR3 coding sequence is TGTGCCAGCTCACCAGCAGGGGGCCGAGGTCAGCCCCAGCATTTT.

This clonotype has a handful of counts. The chain links TRBV5-1 to TRBJ2-7; D is uncertain. The CDR3 extends over 15 amino acids. Germline assignment: CDR1 SGHRS and CDR2 YFSETQ. V lost 0 bases and J 4 bases, leaving 14 bases between the germline ends. The CDR3 region has the DNA TGCGCCAGCAGCTTGGCCGCAGGACCAGAGTACGAGCAGTACTTC. Amino acid sequence: CASSLAAGPEYEQYF.

This clonotype was found a few times. The chain links TRBV5-6 to TRBJ2-5; D call uncertain. The V gene's germline CDR1 is SGHDT and CDR2 YYEEEE. The CDR3 extends over 15 amino acids. The V end lost 0 bases, the J end lost 1 base, and 10 bases lay between the germline ends. The CDR3 DNA reads TGTGCCAGCAGCTTGGGACCCATCACCCAAGAGACCCAGTACTTC. Protein: CASSLGPITQETQYF. The full variable domain, completed using reference TRBV5-6 and TRBJ2-5, is DAGVTQSPTHLIKTRGQQVTLRCSPKSGHDTVSWYQQALGQGPQFIFQYYEEEERQRGNFPDRFSGHQFPNYSSELNVNALLLGDSALYLCASSLGPITQETQYFGPGTRLLVL.

This clonotype has a handful of counts. The chain couples TRBV13 to TRBJ2-5; D call uncertain. CDR3 size: 13 residues. The germline V and J ends were trimmed by 3 bases and 4 bases, with 9 bases remaining between them. Germline V gene data show CDR1 as PRHDT and CDR2 as FYEKMQ (reference sequence). In nucleotides, the CDR3 is TGTGCCAGCAGCTTTAGAAGGGTAGAGACCCAGTACTTC. Its protein is CASSFRRVETQYF.

This clonotype was seen at least ten times. The V gene is TRBV7-9, the J gene TRBJ2-1; D is ambiguous. CDR3 length equals 14 residues. Germline V gene lookup returns CDR1 SEHNR and CDR2 FQNEAQ (reference sequence). Trimming shortened V by 5 bases and J by 8 bases, and 16 bases separated the two germline ends. The CDR3 DNA follows: TGTGCCAGCAGCCCATCTCGATTGTCCCATGAGCAGTTCTTC. The encoded protein is CASSPSRLSHEQFF. Looking up the rest from reference TRBV7-9 and TRBJ2-1 gives the full variable domain: DTGVSQNPRHKITKRGQNVTFRCDPISEHNRLYWYRQTLGQGPEFLTYFQNEAQLEKSRLLSDRFSAERPKGSFSTLEIQRTEQGDSAMYLCASSPSRLSHEQFFGPGTRLTVL.

There are many counts of this clonotype. V and J are TRBV4-1 and TRBJ2-7; no clear D. This CDR3 spans 14 amino acids. CDR1 and CDR2 (germline): MGHRA, YSYEKL. The V gene lost 3 bases and the J gene lost 3 bases, with 12 bases spanning the gap. The CDR3: CASSHSERNYEQYF. The CDR3 region has the DNA TGCGCCAGCAGCCACTCTGAGAGGAACTACGAGCAGTACTTC.

This clonotype came up a few times. This may be a read error, as it is one base from a much larger clone. The rearrangement links TRBV18 to TRBJ2-2; D not resolved. CDR3 length: 14 amino acids. The germline gives CDR1 KGHSH, CDR2 LQKENI. The CDR3 DNA reads as TGTGCCAGCTCACCACCCATGAACACCGAGGAGCTGTTTTTT. This encodes CASSPPMNTEELFF.

The chain employs TRBV5-1 and TRBJ1-6, with 7 bases lining up with TRBD1. V lost 4 bases, J lost 2 bases, and 9 bases stayed unmatched. The length of the CDR3 is 17 residues. Germline assignment: CDR1 SGHRS and CDR2 YFSETQ. The CDR3 DNA reads as TGCGCCAGCAGCGTGGGGACGACAGGGCCCTATAATTCACCCCTCCACTTT. Translation gives CASSVGTTGPYNSPLHF.

Many counts were recorded for this clonotype. J is TRBJ2-3 and V is TRBV7-3; no reliable D call. This CDR3 is 13 amino acids long. Trimming shortened V by 2 bases and J by 1 base, and 4 bases separated the two germline ends. Per germline, CDR1 SGHTA and CDR2 FQGTGA. CDR3: CASSLYRTDTQYF. The CDR3 region has the DNA TGTGCCAGCAGCTTATACCGCACAGATACGCAGTATTTT.

This clonotype has a count of ten or more. V usage is TRBV28 and J usage is TRBJ1-1, with unresolved D. V lost 5 bases to trimming and J lost 0 bases, with 19 bases between them. This CDR3 is built from 17 residues. The germline CDR1 and CDR2 sequences are MDHEN and SYDVKM. The CDR3 reads CASSIPRVGVLNTEAFF. The CDR3 DNA is TGTGCCAGCAGTATCCCTCGTGTCGGGGTATTGAACACTGAAGCTTTCTTT.

The chain couples TRBV11-2 to TRBJ2-7, with TRBD2 matching 9 bases. The CDR3 is made up of 19 amino acids. V dropped 0 bases and J dropped 6; count of bases not matched to a gene: 18. Germline V gene lookup returns CDR1 SGHAT and CDR2 FQNNGV. CDR3 coding DNA: TGTGCCAGCAGCTTAGATCTCGGCGGGGTTTTAGCGGGAGACTTCGAGCAGTACTTC. It translates to CASSLDLGGVLAGDFEQYF.